These 5 T cell receptor beta chains came from one sample sequenced in a study of human T cells and chemical hapten exposure. Time point defined: patch test 2, 6 weeks after DPC sensitization. Indicated treatment: therapeutic diphenylcyclopropenone sensitization with weekly scalp DPC. TCRdb re-called the RACE reads through MiXCR, storing one row per CDR3 protein. Here the sample spans roughly 150,000 distinct CDR3 sequences, 10% to 15% being singletons. The sample in question was whole blood, obtained in connection with sensitization to the hapten diphenylcyclopropenone (DPC). The receptors shown here come from a woman aged 45-59 years with alopecia areata. Some clones in this sample may be carry-over from other donors' samples.

This clonotype showed up just a few times. This sequence joins TRBV24-1 and TRBJ2-5; D gene unclear. Germline values: CDR1 KGHDR, CDR2 SFDVKD. V lost 5 bases, J lost 1 base, and 13 bases lay in between. The CDR3 spans 15 residues. The chain's CDR3 is CATSGAVGVQETQYF. CDR3 DNA sequence: TGTGCCACCAGTGGGGCAGTAGGAGTCCAAGAGACCCAGTACTTC.

In this sample, this clonotype turned up many times. This chain uses TRBV5-1 with TRBJ2-1, with 8 bases that match TRBD2. Looked up from germline, CDR1 is SGHRS and CDR2 is YFSETQ. V gave up 4 bases and J gave up 5 bases; unmatched junction bases: 14. The CDR3 consists of 17 residues. Here the CDR3 reads CASSLVAGRARDNEQFF. DNA for the CDR3: TGCGCCAGCAGCCTCGTAGCCGGGAGGGCCAGAGACAATGAGCAGTTCTTC.

The CDR3 protein is CSVGGGISYEQYF. The CDR3 DNA sequence: TGCAGCGTAGGGGGTGGGATCTCCTACGAGCAGTACTTC. V and J are TRBV29-1 and TRBJ2-7, with D possibly TRBD1 on 6 matching bases. This CDR3 has 13 residues. The germline CDR1 and CDR2 sequences are SQVTM and ANQGSEA. V lost 6 bases, J lost 0 bases, and 12 bases lay in between.

This clonotype was recorded many times. The CDR3: CASSPEAVSSYEQYF. The CDR3 DNA reads as TGTGCCAGCTCACCAGAGGCCGTCAGCTCCTACGAGCAGTACTTC. J is TRBJ2-7 and V is TRBV18; no clear D gene. V was trimmed by 2 bases and J by 0 bases, leaving 11 bases between them. The germline CDR1 and CDR2 sequences are KGHSH and LQKENI. CDR3 length equals 15 residues.

This clonotype was seen only a few times. V gene TRBV7-2 combines with J gene TRBJ1-6, with TRBD1 matching over 9 bases. V shed 5 bases, J shed 16 bases, and the junction held 9 bases outside the gene matches. Germline V gene data show CDR1 as SGHTA and CDR2 as FQGNSA. The CDR3 is 13 amino acids. This CDR3 reads CASSTQAGQGLHF. DNA of the CDR3: TGTGCCAGCAGCACTCAAGCGGGACAGGGACTCCACTTT.